The subject of this entry is one T cell receptor beta chain. It lacks a known antigen. No clone much larger than this one lies a single base away; base qualities are absent. These data come from a study of a mutant IDH1 vaccine in newly diagnosed glioma (dated by TCRdb to about 2021). In terms of the full investigation: Vaccination started 4-6 weeks after radiotherapy alone, or was given together with temozolomide cycles in the groups whose treatment included chemotherapy. Peripheral blood samples were drawn at six visits, namely V03 (baseline), V05, V07, V10, V12 and V13. The week-35 safety follow-up took place at visit V12, and the week-47 end of study took place at visit V13. Before enrollment, patients had received standard therapy of radiotherapy alone, temozolomide alone, or radiochemotherapy with temozolomide; most received the combination. Of the approximately 29 treated patients, approximately 62% were male and about 40% were female, and a mean age of roughly 40 years was recorded. Longitudinal TCRB deep sequencing was done for 25 treated patients, wherever samples were available for exploratory analyses. General findings and caveats noted by the study authors: Pseudoprogression seemed to be unrelated to changes in the top peripheral T cell clonotypes found by TCRB sequencing. According to the authors, sample limitations meant that analyses of patient blood samples could not be reproduced. Selection of PBMC samples for TCRB deep sequencing was based on availability. Across multiple MHC alleles, vaccine-induced immune responses were seen in around 94% of patients.

This specimen's time point label, per the study, means: week 35, safety follow-up. A 20-mer mutant IDH1 peptide at 300 micrograms in Montanide made up each vaccine dose, which was injected subcutaneously together with topical imiquimod. Patients were given eight vaccinations, in weeks 1, 3, 5, 7, 11, 15, 19 and 23, which matched visits V03 through V10. Newly diagnosed WHO grade 3 or 4 IDH1-mutant astrocytomas showing loss of nuclear ATRX were present in the donors. The samples were drawn from NOA16, a multicentre, single-arm, open-label phase I trial in Germany that tested a mutant IDH1 peptide vaccine in humans for the first time. Genomic DNA for TCRB sequencing was extracted from EDTA blood using the DNeasy Blood and Tissue Kit. Libraries were constructed by the immunoSEQ multiplex PCR assay. Rearranged TCR beta chain sequences were amplified using the hsTCRB Kit according to the manufacturer's protocol. An Illumina MiSeq was used to sequence the TCRB libraries. The source study handled its data this way. The kit vendor's proprietary platform handled demultiplexing, trimming and gene mapping. TCRdb retrieved this table from immuneACCESS and kept in-frame rearrangements only. Not all clones are present; in checked studies, unresolved V genes account for under half, and no reason is known for the remainder. V, J and clone size were drawn from that table, and D and trimming were deduced from the DNA. For this sample there are about 64,000 clones; roughly 74% appear just once. The top ten clones comprise over 4% of the sample.

The CDR1 and CDR2 encoded by the germline V gene are ENHRY and SYGVKD. V loses 8 bases, J loses 6 bases, and the germline ends lie 11 bases apart. From the cysteine through the phenylalanine, the CDR3 covers 12 amino acids. Only the CDR3 region is kept as DNA, spanning 36 bases read in frame from base 1. Sequences were derived from PBMCs, sampled from a glioma patient whose treatment included an IDH1 peptide vaccine. The clonotype originates from a man in his fifties with glioma. Rearrangement joined TRBV10-3 to TRBJ1-5; the D gene is unclear. The DNA sequence follows: TGTGCCATCTCCGACGGGAGTCAGCCCCAGCATTTT. It is translated as CAISDGSQPQHF.